A single sample is the source of the 25 T cell receptor beta chains below, sequenced in a study of blood T cell repertoires in COVID-19 (dated by TCRdb to about 2020). The library was made by the immunoSEQ multiplex PCR assay. As stored in TCRdb, this immuneACCESS dataset retains in-frame rearrangements with V and J assigned. A fraction of the clones does not appear; measured against another copy, unresolved V genes explain less than half of the discrepancy, and the remainder lacks a known reason. The sample table shows 70,000 to 95,000 clones, and roughly four fifths are seen once. The ten biggest clones cover just over 20% of the sample. The sample comprised peripheral blood. These receptors were taken from a human donor in a cohort sampled during active COVID-19.

This clone was counted between two and nine times. The V and J genes are TRBV28 and TRBJ1-5; D not resolved. CDR1 is MDHEN and CDR2 is SYDVKM in the germline V gene. Trimming stripped 5 bases from V and 0 bases from J, with 11 bases between. This CDR3 spans 15 amino acids. CDR3 bases: TGTGCCAGCAGTCCCCCCGGGGATAGCAATCAGCCCCAGCATTTT. This sequence encodes CASSPPGDSNQPQHF.

The genes are TRBV6-5 and TRBJ1-1; no definite D call. The CDR3 loop spans 13 amino acids. The germline V gene encodes CDR1 MNHEY and CDR2 SVGAGI. V was shortened by 0 bases and J by 8 bases, with 10 bases between the two germline ends. The CDR3 loop is CASSYSRVEEAFF. The CDR3, as DNA: TGTGCCAGCAGTTACTCGAGGGTGGAAGAAGCTTTCTTT.

This rearrangement joins TRBV2 to TRBJ1-2; tentative D call: TRBD1 (6 bases). Germline CDR1 SNHLY, CDR2 FYNNEI. The ends were cut back, 8 bases at V and 7 bases at J, with 14 bases in the middle. This CDR3 has 12 residues. CDR3: CASPQGRSGYTF. As DNA, the CDR3 is TGTGCCAGCCCCCAGGGGCGGAGTGGCTACACCTTC.

This chain connects TRBV9 to TRBJ1-1; D might be TRBD1 (6 bases). The CDR3 sequence is 15 residues long. Trimming removed 1 base from V and 5 bases from J, with 15 bases in between. Germline V gives CDR1 SGDLS, CDR2 YYNGEE. CDR3 sequence reads: CASSVRGQGRTEAFF. The CDR3, as DNA: TGTGCCAGCAGCGTAAGAGGGCAGGGGCGGACTGAAGCTTTCTTT.

The chain combines TRBV11-3 with TRBJ2-3, with D tentatively TRBD2 (5 bases). V lost 3 bases and J 6 bases, leaving 10 bases between the germline ends. Germline V gives CDR1 SGHNT, CDR2 YENEEA. The CDR3 loop spans 13 amino acids. CDR3 in amino acids: CASSFGEGDTQYF. In DNA form, the CDR3 reads TGTGCCAGCAGCTTCGGGGAAGGGGATACGCAGTATTTT. Complete variable domain (other parts from reference TRBV11-3 and TRBJ2-3): EAGVVQSPRYKIIEKKQPVAFWCNPISGHNTLYWYLQNLGQGPELLIRYENEEAVDDSQLPKDRFSAERLKGVDSTLKIQPAELGDSAVYLCASSFGEGDTQYFGPGTRLTVL.

The chain has TRBV7-3 and TRBJ2-3; TRBD2 matches 11 bases. The junction had 8 bases not matched to a gene; V was cut back by 4 bases and J by 2 bases. CDR1 and CDR2 from the germline V gene are SGHTA and FQGTGA. This CDR3 is 17 amino acids long. The DNA for the CDR3 is TGTGCCAGCAGCTCCCTGGGTAGCGGGGGGGTCACAGATACGCAGTATTTT. This gives the protein CASSSLGSGGVTDTQYF. Supplemented by reference TRBV7-3 and TRBJ2-3, the full variable domain reads GAGVSQTPSNKVTEKGKYVELRCDPISGHTALYWYRQSLGQGPEFLIYFQGTGAADDSGLPNDRFFAVRPEGSVSTLKIQRTERGDSAVYLCASSSLGSGGVTDTQYFGPGTRLTVL.

This chain joins TRBV5-6 and TRBJ2-7, with 8 bases matching TRBD1. Trimming at V came to 2 bases and at J to 7 bases, leaving 17 bases not matched to a gene. The germline V gene has CDR1 SGHDT and CDR2 YYEEEE. The CDR3 is made up of 17 amino acids. This CDR3 is CASSFWAGSDRAGEQYF. CDR3 DNA: TGTGCCAGCAGCTTCTGGGCGGGTTCGGACAGGGCGGGAGAGCAGTACTTC.

This CDR3 is CASSVIAGGLTMDTQYF. The CDR3, as DNA: TGTGCCAGCAGCGTGATAGCGGGGGGGTTGACAATGGATACGCAGTATTTT. The chain couples TRBV5-8 to TRBJ2-3, with 11 bases aligning to TRBD2. Looked up from germline, CDR1 is SGHTS and CDR2 is YDEGEE. This CDR3 region has 17 residues. Unmatched junction bases numbered 13, after V lost 4 bases and J lost 6 bases.

The chain couples TRBV5-1 to TRBJ2-2, with TRBD2 matching over 9 bases. CDR1 is SGHRS and CDR2 is YFSETQ in the germline V gene. The junction had 7 bases not matched to a gene; V was cut back by 4 bases and J by 3 bases. This CDR3 is built from 16 residues. CDR3 region: CASSMAGGSDTGELFF. The CDR3 nucleotides are TGCGCCAGCAGCATGGCGGGGGGGTCGGACACCGGGGAGCTGTTTTTT.

The rearrangement links TRBV5-5 to TRBJ2-5; no clear D. Trimming removed 4 bases at V and 2 bases at J, with 3 bases between. The CDR3 sequence is 11 residues long. In germline, CDR1 is SGHKS, CDR2 YYEKEE (reference sequence). The CDR3 spells CASSLQETQYF. CDR3 DNA sequence: TGTGCCAGCAGCCTTCAAGAGACCCAGTACTTC.

The chain couples TRBV12-5 to TRBJ1-3; maybe TRBD1 (5 bases). The CDR3 runs to 14 residues. V lost 0 bases and J lost 2, with 5 bases in between. Germline loops: CDR1 LGHNT, CDR2 FRNRAP. The DNA for the CDR3 is TGTGCTAGTGGTTTGGTAGGGGCTGGAAACACCATATATTTT. Protein: CASGLVGAGNTIYF.

This chain uses TRBV7-2 with TRBJ2-5; D is unresolved. The CDR3 has 14 residues. Germline CDR1 reads SGHTA; CDR2 reads FQGNSA. V lost 1 base to trimming and J lost 5 bases, with 11 bases between them. The CDR3 DNA reads TGTGCCAGCAGCTTAGGGAGACTCCCGGAGACCCAGTACTTC. Translation: CASSLGRLPETQYF.

Remarks on this clone: Compared with germline, one end of the junction differs, possibly owing to a read error. This CDR3 reads CASSYPSRGQDNDGYTF. CDR3 sequence (DNA): TGTGCCAGCAGTTACCCCTCCCGGGGACAGGATAACGATGGCTACACCTTC. V is TRBV6-2 or TRBV6-3 and J is TRBJ1-2, with TRBD1 identical over 8 bases. The CDR3 covers 17 residues. Per the germline V gene, CDR1 is MNHEY and CDR2 is SVGEGT.

DNA for the CDR3: TGTGCCAGCAGCCACGGCGGGACAGCGAACACCGGGGAGCTGTTTTTT. It codes for CASSHGGTANTGELFF. This chain links TRBV4-2 with TRBJ2-2, with D perhaps matching TRBD1 (7 bases). Trimming removed 3 bases at V and 0 bases at J, with 11 bases between. The length of the CDR3 is 16 residues. Per germline, CDR1 LGHNA and CDR2 YNFKEQ.

The gene calls are TRBV7-9 and TRBJ1-1; 8 bases match TRBD1. Germline V lookup: CDR1 SEHNR, CDR2 FQNEAQ (reference sequence). Unmatched junction bases numbered 5, after V lost 6 bases and J lost 8 bases. The CDR3 has 12 residues. CDR3 region: CASRRTGTEAFF. CDR3 bases: TGTGCCAGCAGACGGACAGGGACCGAAGCTTTCTTT.

The rearrangement uses TRBV4-2 and TRBJ1-5, with 7 positions matching TRBD1. Germline V lookup: CDR1 LGHNA, CDR2 YNFKEQ. V lost 4 bases and J lost 9; bases outside the gene matches: 15. The CDR3 is made up of 16 amino acids. Here the CDR3 reads CASSPFRTGGEGPQHF. DNA for the CDR3: TGTGCCAGCAGCCCCTTCCGGACAGGCGGAGAAGGGCCCCAGCATTTT.

The V and J genes are TRBV3-1 (or the pseudogene TRBV3-2) and TRBJ1-3; a weak D match, TRBD1 (6 bases). There are 16 residues in the CDR3. Between the trimmed V and J ends, which lost 3 bases and 0 bases, there was a span of 12 bases. CDR1 is LGHDT, CDR2 YNNKEL, per germline (reference sequence). In DNA, the CDR3 is TGTGCCAGCAGCCAGGCGGGGGCCCTCTCTGGAAACACCATATATTTT. It codes for CASSQAGALSGNTIYF.

In this sample, this clone turned up once. This chain connects TRBV6-5 to TRBJ1-2, with 9 positions matching TRBD1. V shed 2 bases and J 6 bases; nucleotides not matched to a gene: 7. The length of the CDR3 is 15 residues. Germline-derived CDR1 and CDR2 are MNHEY and SVGAGI. The CDR3 reads CASSYGGQGFNGYTF. The CDR3 nucleotides read TGTGCCAGCAGTTACGGAGGACAGGGGTTCAATGGCTACACCTTC.

This clone occurred once. This chain links TRBV7-9 with TRBJ2-3; D is unclear. The CDR3 contains 14 residues. Germline assignment: CDR1 SEHNR and CDR2 FQNEAQ (reference sequence). V was cut by 1 base and J by 2 bases, with 7 bases left in between. The CDR3 is CASSLGLYTDTQYF. In DNA, the CDR3 is TGTGCCAGCAGCTTAGGACTTTACACAGATACGCAGTATTTT.

This chain links TRBV6-5 with TRBJ2-5; 8 bases are a match to TRBD2. Looked up from germline, CDR1 is MNHEY and CDR2 is SVGAGI. Germline trimming cut 0 bases from V and 0 bases from J; bases unmatched to any gene: 3. CDR3 length equals 16 residues. The CDR3 region is CASSYSGGGYQETQYF. CDR3 DNA: TGTGCCAGCAGTTACTCTGGCGGGGGGTACCAAGAGACCCAGTACTTC.

This clone came up a few times. The chain recombines TRBV6-2 or TRBV6-3 with TRBJ2-1; 12 positions match TRBD2. This CDR3 contains 15 residues. Germline V gene sequence: CDR1 MNHEY, CDR2 SVGEGT. V trimming: 6 bases; J trimming: 4 bases; junction bases outside the gene matches: 4. The CDR3 protein is CASSPTSGGYNEQFF. In DNA form, the CDR3 reads TGTGCCAGCAGCCCAACTAGCGGGGGGTACAATGAGCAGTTCTTC.

CDR3 sequence: CASSTGGSNQPQHF. CDR3 bases: TGCGCCAGCAGCACGGGGGGAAGCAATCAGCCCCAGCATTTT. The rearrangement joins TRBV4-1 to TRBJ1-5; weak D call: TRBD1 (5 bases). CDR3 length equals 14 residues. CDR1 is MGHRA, CDR2 YSYEKL, per germline. The ends were cut back, 5 bases at V and 1 base at J, with 9 bases in the middle.

V is TRBV7-2 and J is TRBJ1-5; 9 nucleotides agree with TRBD1. V shed 6 bases and J 6 bases; nucleotides not matched to a gene: 6. CDR1 SGHTA and CDR2 FQGNSA come from the germline V gene. This CDR3 comprises 14 residues. In DNA, the CDR3 is TGTGCCAGCAGACTACAGGGGGCGACTCAGCCCCAGCATTTT. Its translation is CASRLQGATQPQHF.

This clone appeared a few times. This sequence joins TRBV28 and TRBJ1-2; 8 bases fit TRBD1. J lost 7 bases, V lost 7 bases, and 11 bases had no gene match. CDR1 is MDHEN and CDR2 is SYDVKM in the germline V gene. This CDR3 contains 14 residues. CDR3 sequence (DNA): TGTGCCAGCAACTCTGGAACAGGGGGACTTGGCTACACCTTC. Translating it yields CASNSGTGGLGYTF.

The chain combines TRBV5-4 with TRBJ2-1; 8 bases are shared with TRBD2. In germline, CDR1 is SGHNT, CDR2 YYREEE (reference sequence). The J segment lost 4 bases and the V segment lost 3 bases, leaving 9 bases of the junction unmatched. This CDR3 region has 16 residues. CDR3 DNA sequence: TGTGCCAGCAGCTCCCAAGGTGGACTAGCTTACAATGAGCAGTTCTTC. Protein product: CASSSQGGLAYNEQFF.